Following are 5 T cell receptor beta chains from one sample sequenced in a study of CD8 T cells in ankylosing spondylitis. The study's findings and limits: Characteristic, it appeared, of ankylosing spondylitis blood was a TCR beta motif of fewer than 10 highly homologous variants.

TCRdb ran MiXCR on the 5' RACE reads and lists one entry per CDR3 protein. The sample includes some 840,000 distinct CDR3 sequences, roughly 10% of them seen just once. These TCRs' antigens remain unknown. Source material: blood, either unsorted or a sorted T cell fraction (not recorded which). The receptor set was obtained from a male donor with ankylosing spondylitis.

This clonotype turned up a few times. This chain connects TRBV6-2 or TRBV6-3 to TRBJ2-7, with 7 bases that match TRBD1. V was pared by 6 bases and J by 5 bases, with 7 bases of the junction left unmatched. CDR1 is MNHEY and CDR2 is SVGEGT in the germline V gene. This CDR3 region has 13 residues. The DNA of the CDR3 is TGTGCCAGCAGAGCTACAGGGGAAGACGAGCAGTACTTC. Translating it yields CASRATGEDEQYF.

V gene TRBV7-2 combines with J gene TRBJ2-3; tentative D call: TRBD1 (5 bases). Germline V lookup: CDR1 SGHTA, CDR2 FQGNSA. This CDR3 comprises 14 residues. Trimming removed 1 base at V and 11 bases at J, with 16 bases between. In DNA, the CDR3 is TGTGCCAGCAGCTTAGTTAGGCTAGGGGCCTGGCAGTATTTT. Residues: CASSLVRLGAWQYF.

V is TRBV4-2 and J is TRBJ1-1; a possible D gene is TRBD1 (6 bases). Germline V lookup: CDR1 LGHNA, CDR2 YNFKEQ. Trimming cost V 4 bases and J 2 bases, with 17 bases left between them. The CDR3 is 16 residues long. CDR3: CASSPQGNSLNTEAFF. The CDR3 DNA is TGTGCCAGCAGCCCCCAGGGGAACAGTTTAAACACTGAAGCTTTCTTT.

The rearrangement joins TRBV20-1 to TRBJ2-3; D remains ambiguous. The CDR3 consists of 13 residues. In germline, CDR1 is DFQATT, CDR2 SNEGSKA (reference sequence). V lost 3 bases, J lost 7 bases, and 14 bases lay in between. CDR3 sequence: CSARGSVSNTQYF. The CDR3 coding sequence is TGCAGTGCTAGGGGATCCGTGTCAAATACGCAGTATTTT.

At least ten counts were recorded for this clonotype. For the CDR3, the DNA is TGCAGCGGGATCGAGAACACTGAAGCTTTCTTT. This codes for CSGIENTEAFF. The chain combines TRBV29-1 with TRBJ1-1; D unclear. This CDR3 has 11 amino acids. The germline V and J ends were trimmed by 7 bases and 1 base, with 7 bases remaining between them. Per germline, CDR1 SQVTM and CDR2 ANQGSEA.